Listed below are T cell receptor beta chains from one sample, sequenced in a study of cytomegalovirus exposure and HLA in healthy donors. Measured with immunoSEQ multiplex PCR; TCRdb has only the in-frame clones, and not every one. The data show 150,000 to 200,000 clones, roughly 80% seen once. Source material: PBMCs. The receptors here all came from a man aged 40-55 years in good health and CMV-seronegative. Both conserved end residues are part of each CDR3. D genes are given only for firm matches. Where a row states a size, it is once, few, many or the class of an expanded clone; other rows omit it.

V: TRBV18; J: TRBJ2-5; size: .; D: TRBD1; CDR3: CASSANRGPLRETQYF; DNA: TGTGCCAGCTCAGCTAACAGGGGGCCTTTGAGAGAGACCCAGTACTTC
V: TRBV7-3; J: TRBJ2-2; size: .; D: .; CDR3: CAAGGQGAGELFF; DNA: TGTGCAGCCGGGGGGCAGGGTGCCGGGGAGCTGTTTTTT
V: TRBV5-6; J: TRBJ1-1; size: .; D: TRBD1; CDR3: CASSFLTGTGNTEAFF; DNA: TGTGCCAGCAGCTTCCTTACCGGGACAGGGAACACTGAAGCTTTCTTT
V: TRBV7-9; J: TRBJ2-2; size: few; D: .; CDR3: CASSRNTGELFF; DNA: TGTGCCAGCAGCCGGAACACCGGGGAGCTGTTTTTT
V: TRBV10-1; J: TRBJ1-2; size: .; D: .; CDR3: CASSQGIVYYYGYTF; DNA: TGCGCCAGCAGTCAGGGGATAGTTTACTACTATGGCTACACCTTC
V: TRBV18; J: TRBJ2-5; size: .; D: .; CDR3: CASSPLRETQYF; DNA: TGTGCCAGCTCACCACTCAGGGAGACCCAGTACTTC
V: TRBV11-3; J: TRBJ2-4; size: .; D: .; CDR3: CASSGGGNIQYF; DNA: TGTGCCAGCAGCGGAGGAGGAAACATTCAGTACTTC
V: TRBV13; J: TRBJ2-1; size: .; D: TRBD2; CDR3: CASSPRTSGGQSSYNEQFF; DNA: TGTGCCAGCAGCCCCCGGACTAGCGGGGGCCAGAGCTCCTACAATGAGCAGTTCTTC
V: TRBV4-1; J: TRBJ1-4; size: few; D: .; CDR3: CASSQVQEKLFF; DNA: TGCGCCAGCAGCCAAGTCCAGGAAAAACTGTTTTTT
V: TRBV27; J: TRBJ2-3; size: .; D: .; CDR3: CASSSAGLTDTQYF; DNA: TGTGCCAGCAGTTCTGCGGGCCTCACAGATACGCAGTATTTT
V: TRBV5-1; J: TRBJ1-1; size: .; D: TRBD1; CDR3: CASRETGGHTEAFF; DNA: TGCGCCAGCAGGGAAACAGGGGGCCACACTGAAGCTTTCTTT
V: TRBV5-4; J: TRBJ2-2; size: .; D: TRBD2; CDR3: CASSSLAGANTGELFF; DNA: TGTGCCAGCAGCTCCCTAGCGGGGGCTAACACCGGGGAGCTGTTTTTT
V: TRBV28; J: TRBJ2-7; size: .; D: .; CDR3: CASSLPDGGKQYF; DNA: TGTGCCAGCAGTTTACCCGACGGAGGAAAGCAGTACTTC
V: TRBV5-4; J: TRBJ1-2; size: .; D: TRBD1; CDR3: CASSLAAPGQGNYGYTF; DNA: TGTGCCAGCAGCTTGGCCGCCCCGGGACAGGGAAACTATGGCTACACCTTC
V: TRBV28; J: TRBJ2-4; size: .; D: TRBD1; CDR3: CASSFGTAWAKNIQYF; DNA: TGTGCCAGCAGTTTCGGGACAGCTTGGGCCAAAAACATTCAGTACTTC
V: TRBV6-5; J: TRBJ2-7; size: few; D: .; CDR3: CASSATGTGVGEQYF; DNA: TGTGCCAGCAGTGCAACCGGGACGGGGGTCGGGGAGCAGTACTTC
V: TRBV7-6; J: TRBJ2-7; size: .; D: TRBD1; CDR3: CASSFRDRVDEQYF; DNA: TGTGCCAGCAGCTTCCGGGACAGGGTGGACGAGCAGTACTTC
V: TRBV5-1; J: TRBJ2-1; size: .; D: .; CDR3: CASSLAPGTYNEQFF; DNA: TGCGCCAGCAGCTTGGCCCCAGGTACCTACAATGAGCAGTTCTTC
V: TRBV30; J: TRBJ1-1; size: .; D: .; CDR3: CAWSGRPAAMNTEAFF; DNA: TGTGCCTGGAGTGGTCGTCCGGCGGCCATGAACACTGAAGCTTTCTTT
V: TRBV4-2; J: TRBJ2-1; size: .; D: .; CDR3: CASSQGGQQFF; DNA: TGTGCCAGCAGCCAAGGAGGCCAGCAGTTCTTC
V: TRBV30; J: TRBJ1-1; size: .; D: .; CDR3: CAGKTPFPFTEAFF; DNA: TGTGCCGGGAAGACACCCTTCCCGTTCACTGAAGCTTTCTTT
V: TRBV4-3; J: TRBJ1-2; size: .; D: .; CDR3: CASSQDYGQGWSYTF; DNA: TGCGCCAGCAGCCAAGATTATGGGCAGGGCTGGAGCTACACCTTC
V: TRBV2; J: TRBJ2-5; size: .; D: TRBD2; CDR3: CASSRTPGGETQYF; DNA: TGTGCCAGCAGCCGGACCCCGGGAGGAGAGACCCAGTACTTC
V: TRBV5-1; J: TRBJ2-3; size: .; D: TRBD1; CDR3: CASSPTGGVDTQYF; DNA: TGCGCCAGCAGCCCCACAGGGGGAGTAGATACGCAGTATTTT
V: TRBV13; J: TRBJ2-2; size: .; D: .; CDR3: CASSVGGGELFF; DNA: TGTGCCAGCAGCGTTGGGGGCGGAGAGCTGTTTTTT
V: TRBV7-2; J: TRBJ2-5; size: .; D: .; CDR3: CASSRQAQETQYF; DNA: TGTGCCAGCAGCCGACAGGCCCAAGAGACCCAGTACTTC
V: TRBV5-1; J: TRBJ2-6; size: .; D: .; CDR3: CASSSEGGPGANVLTF; DNA: TGCGCCAGCAGCTCCGAGGGGGGGCCTGGGGCCAACGTCCTGACTTTC
V: TRBV7-8; J: TRBJ2-7; size: .; D: .; CDR3: CASSLSGYYEQYF; DNA: TGTGCCAGCAGCTTGTCGGGGTACTACGAGCAGTACTTC
V: TRBV30; J: TRBJ2-6; size: .; D: .; CDR3: CAWRRVFRISGANVLTF; DNA: TGTGCCTGGAGGCGGGTTTTTCGGATTTCTGGGGCCAACGTCCTGACTTTC
V: TRBV6-5; J: TRBJ1-2; size: .; D: TRBD1; CDR3: CASRPPGQGASGYTF; DNA: TGTGCCAGCAGGCCACCGGGACAGGGGGCTTCTGGCTACACCTTC
V: TRBV4-1; J: TRBJ1-5; size: .; D: .; CDR3: CASSQDNGDQPQHF; DNA: TGCGCCAGCAGCCAAGATAACGGGGATCAGCCCCAGCATTTT
V: TRBV6-5; J: TRBJ2-3; size: .; D: .; CDR3: CASSSPGTDTQYF; DNA: TGTGCCAGCAGTTCCCCAGGCACAGATACGCAGTATTTT
V: TRBV5-1; J: TRBJ2-5; size: .; D: .; CDR3: CASSGLQGNQETQYF; DNA: TGCGCCAGCAGCGGCTTACAGGGCAACCAAGAGACCCAGTACTTC
V: TRBV6-5; J: TRBJ2-1; size: .; D: TRBD1; CDR3: CASSFRQGPYNEQFF; DNA: TGTGCCAGCAGTTTTCGACAGGGCCCCTACAATGAGCAGTTCTTC
V: TRBV7-5; J: TRBJ2-7; size: .; D: .; CDR3: CARSLALQGMGFYEQYF; DNA: TGTGCCAGAAGCTTAGCCCTACAGGGTATGGGGTTCTACGAGCAGTACTTC
V: TRBV7-6; J: TRBJ2-7; size: .; D: .; CDR3: CASSLARGGEAYEQYF; DNA: TGTGCCAGCAGCTTAGCGAGAGGGGGGGAGGCCTACGAGCAGTACTTC
V: TRBV11-2; J: TRBJ2-5; size: .; D: .; CDR3: CASSQGGAGKTQYF; DNA: TGTGCCAGCAGCCAAGGGGGCGCGGGGAAGACCCAGTACTTC
V: TRBV27; J: TRBJ2-7; size: .; D: TRBD2; CDR3: CASSLSGGAVYEQYF; DNA: TGTGCCAGCAGCCTTAGCGGGGGGGCGGTTTACGAGCAGTACTTC
V: TRBV28; J: TRBJ2-1; size: .; D: .; CDR3: CASIGGGDYNEQFF; DNA: TGTGCCAGCATAGGAGGGGGCGACTACAATGAGCAGTTCTTC
V: TRBV6-4; J: TRBJ1-1; size: .; D: .; CDR3: CASSKEAGTTYEAFF; DNA: TGTGCCAGCAGCAAAGAGGCAGGGACAACCTATGAAGCTTTCTTT
V: TRBV9; J: TRBJ2-3; size: few; D: TRBD2; CDR3: CASSEGLASTDTQYF; DNA: TGTGCCAGCAGCGAGGGACTAGCGAGCACAGATACGCAGTATTTT
V: TRBV10-2; J: TRBJ2-7; size: .; D: .; CDR3: CASSESGFAYEQYF; DNA: TGCGCCAGCAGTGAATCAGGGTTCGCCTACGAGCAGTACTTC